This T cell receptor (beta chain) was sequenced during a study of shared clonotypes between healthy human individuals. Per the germline V gene, CDR1 is SQVTM and CDR2 is ANQGSEA. This CDR3 region has 13 residues. V gave up 6 bases and J gave up 8 bases, with 17 bases separating them. TCRdb keeps only in-frame clones here, not all; method: immunoSEQ multiplex PCR. The table lists around 550,000 clones, almost 97% of them singletons. Sequenced material: naive CD4+ T cells sorted from blood. Subset meaning: CD45RA+ positively selected. The clonotype was recovered from a woman aged 25 to 45 in good health. V usage is TRBV29-1 and J usage is TRBJ2-1; either TRBD1 or TRBD2 may fit D (6 bases each). The CDR3 DNA reads TGCAGCGTCCTTTGGGGGGCAAGCGATGAGCAGTTCTTC. Protein: CSVLWGASDEQFF.